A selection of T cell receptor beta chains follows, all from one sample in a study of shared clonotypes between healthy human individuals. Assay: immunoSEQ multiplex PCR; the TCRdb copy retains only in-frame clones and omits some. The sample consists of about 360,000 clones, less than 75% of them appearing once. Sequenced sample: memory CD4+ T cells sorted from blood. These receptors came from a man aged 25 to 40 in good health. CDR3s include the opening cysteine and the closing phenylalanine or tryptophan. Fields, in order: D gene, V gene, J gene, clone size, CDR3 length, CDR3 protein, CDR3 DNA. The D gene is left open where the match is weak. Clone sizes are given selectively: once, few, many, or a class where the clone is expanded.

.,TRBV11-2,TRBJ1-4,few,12,CASSLENGKLFF,TGTGCCAGCAGCTTAGAAAACGGGAAACTGTTTTTT
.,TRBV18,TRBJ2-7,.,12,CASSPQDYEQYF,TGTGCCAGCTCACCACAGGACTACGAGCAGTACTTC
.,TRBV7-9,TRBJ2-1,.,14,CASSLVRSSGEQFF,TGTGCCAGCAGCTTAGTTCGGTCATCGGGTGAGCAGTTCTTC
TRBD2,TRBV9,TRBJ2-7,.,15,CASSVGAGGRYEQYF,TGTGCCAGCAGCGTAGGGGCGGGAGGGCGGTACGAGCAGTACTTC
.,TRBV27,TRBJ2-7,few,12,CASSTDPYEQYF,TGTGCCAGCAGTACCGACCCCTACGAGCAGTACTTC
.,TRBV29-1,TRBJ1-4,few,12,CSATTVGEKLFF,TGCAGCGCAACCACGGTTGGTGAAAAACTGTTTTTT
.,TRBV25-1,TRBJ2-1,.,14,CASSEYKGRGDRFF,TGTGCCAGCAGTGAATACAAAGGTCGCGGGGACCGGTTCTTC
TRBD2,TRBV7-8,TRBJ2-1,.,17,CASSATSGSWIGNEQFF,TGTGCCAGCAGCGCGACTAGCGGGAGCTGGATCGGCAATGAGCAGTTCTTC
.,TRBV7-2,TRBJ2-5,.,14,CASSLLGRGETQYF,TGTGCCAGCAGCTTACTGGGACGTGGGGAGACCCAGTACTTC
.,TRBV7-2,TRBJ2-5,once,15,CASSYSGRAQETQYF,TGTGCCAGCAGCTACTCGGGGCGGGCGCAAGAGACCCAGTACTTC
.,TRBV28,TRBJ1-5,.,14,CASSFVQERQPQHF,TGTGCCAGCAGTTTCGTCCAAGAAAGACAGCCCCAGCATTTT
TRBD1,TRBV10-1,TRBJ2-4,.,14,CASSEGQAQNIQYF,TGCGCCAGCAGTGAGGGACAGGCCCAAAACATTCAGTACTTC
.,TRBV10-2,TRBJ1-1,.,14,CASGRQAEGTEAFF,TGCGCCAGCGGAAGACAGGCGGAGGGCACTGAAGCTTTCTTT
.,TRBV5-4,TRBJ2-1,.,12,CASSLDQGEQFF,TGTGCCAGCAGCTTGGATCAGGGAGAGCAGTTCTTC
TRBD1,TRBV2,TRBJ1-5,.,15,CASRVGTGVYQPQHF,TGTGCCAGCAGGGTCGGAACAGGGGTATATCAGCCCCAGCATTTT
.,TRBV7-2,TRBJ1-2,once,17,CASSPRRRDVGNYGYTF,TGTGCCAGCAGCCCTAGACGAAGGGACGTGGGAAACTATGGCTACACCTTC
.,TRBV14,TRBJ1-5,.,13,CASSQGVDQPQHF,TGTGCCAGCAGCCAAGGAGTGGATCAGCCCCAGCATTTT
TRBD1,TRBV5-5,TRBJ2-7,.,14,CASSPYDRVDEQYF,TGTGCCAGCAGCCCGTACGACAGGGTAGACGAGCAGTACTTC
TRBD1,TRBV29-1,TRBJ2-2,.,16,CSVLQAGQANTGELFF,TGCAGCGTTCTTCAGGCGGGACAGGCAAACACCGGGGAGCTGTTTTTT
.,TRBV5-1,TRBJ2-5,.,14,CASSLATGQETQYF,TGCGCCAGCAGCTTGGCCACAGGACAAGAGACCCAGTACTTC
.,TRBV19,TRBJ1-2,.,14,CASAYYSPNYGYTF,TGTGCCAGTGCCTACTACAGTCCTAACTATGGCTACACCTTC
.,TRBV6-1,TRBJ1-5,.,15,CASSEGLTYNQPQHF,TGTGCCAGCAGTGAAGGACTGACTTACAATCAGCCCCAGCATTTT
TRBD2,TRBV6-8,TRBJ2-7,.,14,CASRASGIPYEQYF,TGTGCCAGCAGGGCTAGCGGGATTCCCTACGAGCAGTACTTC